This TCR beta chain came from a study of cytomegalovirus exposure and HLA in healthy donors. Study-wide findings and caveats: Some TCR beta chains (164 of them) were listed as cytomegalovirus-associated.

Comments on this clone: What it recognizes is unknown.

The V end was cut by 10 bases, the J end by 9 bases, with 22 bases between. Germline assignment: CDR1 LNHDA and CDR2 SQIVND (reference sequence). The CDR3 is 14 residues long. TCRdb keeps only in-frame clones here, not all; method: immunoSEQ multiplex PCR. The data contain about 130,000 clones, nearly 90% of them seen just once; the ten biggest clones take up 9% to 9.5%. This TCR was recovered from a young woman in good health and CMV-seropositive. Sequencing used PBMCs. The rearrangement links TRBV19 to TRBJ1-5, with a possible D match to TRBD1 (6 bases). The CDR3 spells CATRTGHSQGPQHF. The DNA for the CDR3 is TGTGCCACCCGGACGGGACACTCGCAAGGGCCCCAGCATTTT.